This TCR beta chain was captured in a study of cytomegalovirus exposure and HLA in healthy donors. Overall study findings and caveats: Researchers catalogued some 160 TCR beta chains as cytomegalovirus-associated.

PCR primers comprised 60 Vbeta and 13 Jbeta primers. Clones were read by immunoSEQ multiplex PCR, and TCRdb kept only the in-frame ones, dropping some. The sample includes approximately 92,000 clones, approximately 70% of them seen just once. Trimming cost V 5 bases and J 2 bases; bases outside gene matches: 7. CDR3 length: 16 amino acids. From germline, CDR1 is SEHNR and CDR2 FQNEAQ (reference sequence). About this clone itself: Its antigen is unknown.

The sequenced sample was PBMCs. The source is a man in his sixties in good health and CMV-seronegative. The chain combines TRBV7-9 with TRBJ2-5; 11 bases line up with TRBD1. Here the CDR3 DNA reads TGTGCCAGCAGCGTCGGACAGGGGGCGAGTCAAGAGACCCAGTACTTC. This translates into CASSVGQGASQETQYF.